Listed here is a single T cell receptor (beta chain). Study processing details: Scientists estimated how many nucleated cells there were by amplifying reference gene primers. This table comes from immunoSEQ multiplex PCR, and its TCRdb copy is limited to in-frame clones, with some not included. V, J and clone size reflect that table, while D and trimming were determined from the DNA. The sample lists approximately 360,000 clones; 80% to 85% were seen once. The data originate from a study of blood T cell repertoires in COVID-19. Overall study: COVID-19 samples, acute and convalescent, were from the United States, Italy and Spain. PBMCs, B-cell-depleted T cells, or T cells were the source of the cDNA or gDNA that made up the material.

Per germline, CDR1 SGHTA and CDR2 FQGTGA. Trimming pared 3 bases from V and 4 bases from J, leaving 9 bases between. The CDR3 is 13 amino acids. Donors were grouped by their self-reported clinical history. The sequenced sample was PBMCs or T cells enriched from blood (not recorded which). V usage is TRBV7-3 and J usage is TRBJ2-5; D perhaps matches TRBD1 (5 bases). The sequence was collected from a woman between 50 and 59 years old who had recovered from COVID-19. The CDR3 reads CASSFRVGETQYF. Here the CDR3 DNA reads TGTGCCAGCAGCTTCAGGGTGGGAGAGACCCAGTACTTC.